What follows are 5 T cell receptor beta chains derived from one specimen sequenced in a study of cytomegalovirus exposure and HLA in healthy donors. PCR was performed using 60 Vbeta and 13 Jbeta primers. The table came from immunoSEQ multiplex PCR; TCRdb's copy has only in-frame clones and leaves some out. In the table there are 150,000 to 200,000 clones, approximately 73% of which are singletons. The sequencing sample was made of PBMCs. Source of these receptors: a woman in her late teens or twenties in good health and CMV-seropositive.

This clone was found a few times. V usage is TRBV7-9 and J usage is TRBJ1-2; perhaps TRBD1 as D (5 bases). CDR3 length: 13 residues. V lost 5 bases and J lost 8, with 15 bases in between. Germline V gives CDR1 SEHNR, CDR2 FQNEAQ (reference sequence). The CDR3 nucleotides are TGTGCCAGCAGCGGAAGAGACAGCCACGGCTACACCTTC. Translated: CASSGRDSHGYTF.

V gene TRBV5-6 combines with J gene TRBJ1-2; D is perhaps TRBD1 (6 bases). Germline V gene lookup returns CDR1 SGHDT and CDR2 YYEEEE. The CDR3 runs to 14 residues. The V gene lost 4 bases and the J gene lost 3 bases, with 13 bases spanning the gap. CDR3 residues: CASSRKQGHYGYTF. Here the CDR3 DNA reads TGTGCCAGCAGCCGCAAACAGGGACACTATGGCTACACCTTC.

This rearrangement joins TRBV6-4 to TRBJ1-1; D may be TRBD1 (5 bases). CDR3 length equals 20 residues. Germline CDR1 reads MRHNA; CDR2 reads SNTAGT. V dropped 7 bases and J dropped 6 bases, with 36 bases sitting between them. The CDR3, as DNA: TGTGCCAGCAAGCCCTTGACCCTCGTAGGGCAGGGTAATACTTTCGCTGAAGCTTTCTTT. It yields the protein CASKPLTLVGQGNTFAEAFF.

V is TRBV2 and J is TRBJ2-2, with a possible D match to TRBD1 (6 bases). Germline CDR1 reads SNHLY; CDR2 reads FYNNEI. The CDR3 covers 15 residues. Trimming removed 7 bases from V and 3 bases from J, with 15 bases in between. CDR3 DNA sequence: TGTGCCAGCAATAGACAGAACAGGGACACCGGGGAGCTGTTTTTT. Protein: CASNRQNRDTGELFF.

The CDR3 DNA sequence: TGTGCCAGTAGTATAGGCGGCGGACAGGAGAATTCACCCCTCCACTTT. It specifies CASSIGGGQENSPLHF. The V and J genes are TRBV19 and TRBJ1-6; 7 bases fit TRBD1. From germline, CDR1 is LNHDA and CDR2 SQIVND (reference sequence). This CDR3 contains 16 residues. J lost 7 bases, V lost 1 base, and 7 bases had no gene match.